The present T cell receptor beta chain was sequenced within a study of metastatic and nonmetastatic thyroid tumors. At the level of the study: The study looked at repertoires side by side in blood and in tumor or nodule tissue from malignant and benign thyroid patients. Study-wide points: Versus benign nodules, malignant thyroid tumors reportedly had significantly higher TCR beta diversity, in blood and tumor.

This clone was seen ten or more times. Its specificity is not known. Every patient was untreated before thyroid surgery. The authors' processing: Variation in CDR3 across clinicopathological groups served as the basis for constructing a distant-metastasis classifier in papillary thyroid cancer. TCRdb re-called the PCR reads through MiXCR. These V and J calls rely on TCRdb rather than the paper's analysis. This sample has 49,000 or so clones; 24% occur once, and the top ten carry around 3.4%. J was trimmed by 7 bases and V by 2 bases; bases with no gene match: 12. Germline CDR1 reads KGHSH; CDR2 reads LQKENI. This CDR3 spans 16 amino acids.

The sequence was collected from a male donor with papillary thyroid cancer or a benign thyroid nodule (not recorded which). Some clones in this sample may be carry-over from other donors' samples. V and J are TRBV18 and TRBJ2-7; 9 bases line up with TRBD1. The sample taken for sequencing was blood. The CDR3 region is CASSPSSGTGRGEQYF. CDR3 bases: TGTGCCAGCTCACCATCATCCGGGACAGGGCGAGGTGAGCAGTACTTC.